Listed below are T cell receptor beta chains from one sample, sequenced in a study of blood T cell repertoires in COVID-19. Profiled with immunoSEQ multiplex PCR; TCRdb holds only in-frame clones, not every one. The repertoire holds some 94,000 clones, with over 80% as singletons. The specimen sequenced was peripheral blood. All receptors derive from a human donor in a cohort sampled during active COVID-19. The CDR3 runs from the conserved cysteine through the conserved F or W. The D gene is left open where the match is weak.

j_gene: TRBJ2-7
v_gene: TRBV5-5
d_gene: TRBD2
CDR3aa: CASSPGLASSYEQYF

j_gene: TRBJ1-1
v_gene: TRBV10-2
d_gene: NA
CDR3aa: CASRAGMNTEAFF

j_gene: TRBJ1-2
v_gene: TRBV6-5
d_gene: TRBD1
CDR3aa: CASSLGQHPRGYTF

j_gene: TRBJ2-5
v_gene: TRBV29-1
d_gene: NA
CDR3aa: CSVEDVRNIDSPTEETQYF

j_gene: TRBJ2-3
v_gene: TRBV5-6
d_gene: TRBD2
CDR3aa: CASSSTWAGATDTQYF

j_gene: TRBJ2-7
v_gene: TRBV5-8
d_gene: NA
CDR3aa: CASILPGYYEQYF

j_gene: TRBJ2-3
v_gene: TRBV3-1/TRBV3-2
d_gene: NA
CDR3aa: CASSQGSRRFTDTQYF

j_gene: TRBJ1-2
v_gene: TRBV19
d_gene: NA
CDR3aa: CASRYPGGSMGYTF

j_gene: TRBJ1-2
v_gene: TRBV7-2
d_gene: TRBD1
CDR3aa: CASSFQGVLGYTF

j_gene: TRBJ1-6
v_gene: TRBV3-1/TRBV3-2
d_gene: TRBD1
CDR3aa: CASSRRQGGNSPLHF